This T cell receptor beta chain was profiled in a study of molecular identifiers for immune sequencing clone quantification. Study-wide findings and caveats: Clone sizes that are highly expanded could be underestimated when identical TCR molecules share a barcode.

This clonotype has at least ten counts. Its specificity is unknown. Listed TCR primers, together with previously described methods, were used for the bulk TCR libraries. TCRdb called the PCR reads again in MiXCR, with one record for every CDR3 protein. The table shows some 580,000 distinct CDR3 sequences, with about 25% occurring only once. Libraries for naive CD8 T cells, which were made from roughly 21,000 to 960,000 sorted cells, drew on 10%, 30% or 50% of the RNA. Naive CD8 T cells were sorted, and the gate applied was CD8+CD4-CCR7+CD45RA+. With V trimmed by 5 bases and J by 2 bases, 3 bases remained unmatched. Germline CDR1 is MNHEY and CDR2 is SVGAGI. This CDR3 contains 13 residues.

The rearrangement links TRBV6-5 to TRBJ2-7; 7 positions match TRBD1. The sequencing input was naive CD8+ T cells from blood, with Jurkat cell RNA spiked in. This sample's subset: FACS-sorted CD8+CD4-CCR7+CD45RA+ naive T cells. This TCR was recovered from a human donor in good health. Some libraries in this study had Jurkat cell RNA spiked in. This CDR3 reads CASSEGQAYEQYF. The CDR3 DNA follows: TGTGCCAGCAGTGAAGGACAGGCCTACGAGCAGTACTTC.